This passage covers 5 T cell receptor beta chains from one sample sequenced in a study of tumor-infiltrating lymphocytes in oesophageal squamous cell carcinoma. TCRdb processed the PCR reads anew with MiXCR; each CDR3 protein has one entry. The sample comprises roughly 9,700 distinct CDR3 sequences, about two thirds of which are singletons, and around 27% rests with the top ten. Material: esophageal tumor tissue. The receptors originated from a female donor with esophageal squamous cell carcinoma.

This clonotype was observed many times. This clone may be a read error of a much larger clone one base away. V gene TRBV11-2 combines with J gene TRBJ2-1, with D uncertain. The DNA end is more similar to TRBJ2-7, so the J call may be wrong. Germline values: CDR1 SGHAT, CDR2 FQNNGV. The CDR3 contains 13 residues. The CDR3 DNA follows: TGTGCCAGCAGCTCCGGGTTCCACAATGAGCAGTACTTC. Encoded protein: CASSSGFHNEQYF.

J is TRBJ2-3 and V is TRBV7-8; 8 bases map to TRBD1. CDR3 length equals 15 residues. CDR1 SGHVS and CDR2 FQNEAQ come from the germline V gene. With V trimmed by 6 bases and J by 6 bases, 11 bases remained unmatched. CDR3 sequence reads: CASRDRGVGRDTQYF. DNA of the CDR3: TGTGCCAGCAGAGACAGGGGAGTAGGGAGGGATACGCAGTATTTT.

The J gene is TRBJ2-7, the V gene TRBV6-4; D unresolved. The J call is doubtful: the DNA matches TRBJ1-2 better. Germline assignment: CDR1 MRHNA and CDR2 SNTAGT. The CDR3 contains 13 residues. CDR3 amino acids: CASGRRLNYGYTF. The CDR3 DNA sequence: TGTGCCAGCGGAAGGCGACTGAACTATGGCTACACCTTC.

The V and J genes are TRBV6-1 and TRBJ2-1, with 13 bases lining up with TRBD2. The length of the CDR3 is 15 residues. V dropped 6 bases and J dropped 3; count of bases not matched to a gene: 2. CDR1 MNHNS and CDR2 SASEGT come from the germline V gene. CDR3 sequence (DNA): TGTGCCAGCAGCGGGACTAGCGGGGACTACAATGAGCAGTTCTTC. Protein: CASSGTSGDYNEQFF.

The chain joins TRBV6-9 to TRBJ2-1, with D possibly TRBD2 on 6 matching bases. The germline gives CDR1 MNHGY, CDR2 SVAAGI. The CDR3 extends over 11 amino acids. Trimming shortened V by 7 bases and J by 12 bases, and 13 bases separated the two germline ends. Written as DNA, the CDR3 is TGTGCCAGCACGTCGGGGGACTGGCAGTTCTTC. Encoded protein: CASTSGDWQFF.